The clone carrying this T cell receptor beta chain was detected only a few times. No antigen is known for it. These data are taken from a study of CD8 T cells in ankylosing spondylitis. Whole-study findings and limits: Apparently characteristic of ankylosing spondylitis blood was a TCR beta motif (about 8 highly homologous variants). Within peripheral blood, clones linked to disease were CD8+ and relatively rare.

The ends were cut back, 6 bases at V and 3 bases at J, with 9 bases in the middle. CDR1 and CDR2 from the germline V gene are SNHLY and FYNNEI. The CDR3 totals 14 residues. Using its own MiXCR run on the 5' RACE reads, TCRdb lists one record per CDR3 protein. The table shows 470,000 or so distinct CDR3 sequences, with 25% to 30% occurring only once. The sequenced sample was blood, either unsorted or a sorted T cell fraction (not recorded which). V gene TRBV2 combines with J gene TRBJ1-6; a weak D match, TRBD1 (6 bases). The receptor was isolated from a male donor with ankylosing spondylitis. The CDR3 nucleotides are TGTGCCAGCAGGACGACAGGCTATAATTCACCCCTCCACTTT. It specifies CASRTTGYNSPLHF.